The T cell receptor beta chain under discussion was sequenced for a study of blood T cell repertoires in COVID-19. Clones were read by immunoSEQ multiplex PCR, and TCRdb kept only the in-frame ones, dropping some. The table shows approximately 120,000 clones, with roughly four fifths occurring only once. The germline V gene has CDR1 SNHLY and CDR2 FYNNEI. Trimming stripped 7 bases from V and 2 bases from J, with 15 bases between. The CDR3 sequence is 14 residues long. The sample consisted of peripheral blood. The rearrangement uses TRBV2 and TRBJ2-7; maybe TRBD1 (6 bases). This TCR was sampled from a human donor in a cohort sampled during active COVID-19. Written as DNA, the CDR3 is TGTGCCAGCACCAAAGACAGGTCAGCCTACGAGCAGTACTTC. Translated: CASTKDRSAYEQYF.